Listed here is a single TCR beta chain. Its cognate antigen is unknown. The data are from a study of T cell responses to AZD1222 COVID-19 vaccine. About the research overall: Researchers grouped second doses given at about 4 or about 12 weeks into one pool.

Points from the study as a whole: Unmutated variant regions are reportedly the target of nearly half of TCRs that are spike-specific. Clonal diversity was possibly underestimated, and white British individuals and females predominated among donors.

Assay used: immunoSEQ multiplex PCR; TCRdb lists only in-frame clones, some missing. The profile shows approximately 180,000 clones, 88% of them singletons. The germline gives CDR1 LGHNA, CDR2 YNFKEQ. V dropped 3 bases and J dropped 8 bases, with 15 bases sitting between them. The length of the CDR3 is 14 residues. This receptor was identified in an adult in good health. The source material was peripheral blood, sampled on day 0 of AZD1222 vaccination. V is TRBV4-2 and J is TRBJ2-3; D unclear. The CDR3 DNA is TGTGCCAGCAGCCAGACCTGGGCGGTGGGTACGCAGTATTTT. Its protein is CASSQTWAVGTQYF.